The 14 T cell receptor beta chains given below trace back to one sample, sequenced in a study of cytomegalovirus exposure and HLA in healthy donors. The PCR was carried out with 60 Vbeta primers and 13 Jbeta primers. Using immunoSEQ multiplex PCR, the repertoire was profiled, and TCRdb retains in-frame clones only, with some absent. The data contain about 120,000 clones, 60% to 80% of them singletons. The specimen sequenced was PBMCs. The receptor set was obtained from a man in his thirties or forties in good health and CMV-seronegative.

This chain uses TRBV7-8 with TRBJ2-1; 9 bases agree with TRBD2. Germline CDR1 SGHVS, CDR2 FQNEAQ. With V trimmed by 1 base and J by 7 bases, 14 bases remained unmatched. The CDR3 length is 18 residues. CDR3 coding DNA: TGTGCCAGCAGCTTAGGGCTAGCGGGGATCTATTTCGGGAATGAGCAGTTCTTC. Amino acid sequence: CASSLGLAGIYFGNEQFF.

This rearrangement joins TRBV7-9 to TRBJ1-6; unclear D gene. Germline lookup yields CDR1 SEHNR and CDR2 FQNEAQ (reference sequence). V gave up 8 bases and J gave up 2 bases, with 13 bases separating them. The CDR3 spans 15 residues. The CDR3 protein is CASRYGRTYNSPLHF. Here the CDR3 DNA reads TGTGCCAGCCGATACGGGAGGACCTATAATTCACCCCTCCACTTT.

This clone was seen more than once but under ten times. The chain has TRBV4-1 and TRBJ2-7, with 10 bases lining up with TRBD1. CDR3 length equals 16 residues. With V trimmed by 4 bases and J by 5 bases, 11 bases remained unmatched. Germline CDR1 MGHRA, CDR2 YSYEKL. The CDR3 DNA reads as TGCGCCAGCAGCCGTCCTAAAGGGACAGGGGACAACGAGCAGTACTTC. Its protein is CASSRPKGTGDNEQYF.

CDR3: CASSLARGTGNYEQYF. In DNA form, the CDR3 reads TGTGCCAGCAGCTTAGCGCGAGGGACAGGGAACTACGAGCAGTACTTC. The rearrangement joins TRBV7-9 to TRBJ2-7; 9 nucleotides line up with TRBD1. The CDR3 length is 16 residues. Germline trimming cut 0 bases from V and 3 bases from J; bases unmatched to any gene: 6. Per the germline V gene, CDR1 is SEHNR and CDR2 is FQNEAQ (reference sequence). The variable domain in full, completed from reference TRBV7-9 and TRBJ2-7, reads DTGVSQNPRHKITKRGQNVTFRCDPISEHNRLYWYRQTLGQGPEFLTYFQNEAQLEKSRLLSDRFSAERPKGSFSTLEIQRTEQGDSAMYLCASSLARGTGNYEQYFGPGTRLTVT.

J is TRBJ2-7 and V is TRBV4-1; 9 nucleotides line up with TRBD2. The J segment lost 6 bases and the V segment lost 4 bases, leaving 10 bases of the junction unmatched. Germline V gene sequence: CDR1 MGHRA, CDR2 YSYEKL. The CDR3 contains 15 residues. The CDR3 sequence is CASSPTRVLAGEQYF. CDR3 in DNA: TGCGCCAGCAGCCCCACTCGGGTACTAGCGGGCGAGCAGTACTTC.

V and J are TRBV7-9 and TRBJ1-5, with 10 bases that match TRBD1. V lost 3 bases, J lost 4 bases, and 6 bases stayed unmatched. The germline V gene has CDR1 SEHNR and CDR2 FQNEAQ (reference sequence). The CDR3 extends over 16 amino acids. In nucleotides, the CDR3 is TGTGCCAGCAGCTTCGCCACGGACAGGGGGAATCAGCCCCAGCATTTT. Protein sequence: CASSFATDRGNQPQHF.

Only one count was recorded for this clone. V is TRBV7-9 and J is TRBJ1-1, with 7 bases aligning to TRBD1. This CDR3 spans 16 amino acids. Looked up from germline, CDR1 is SEHNR and CDR2 is FQNEAQ (reference sequence). V lost 1 base and J lost 5; bases outside the gene matches: 10. The CDR3, as DNA: TGTGCCAGCAGCTTAGGACAGGGAACGGGCAGGACTGAAGCTTTCTTT. Its translation is CASSLGQGTGRTEAFF. Using reference TRBV7-9 and TRBJ1-1 for the parts outside the CDR3, the full variable domain is DTGVSQNPRHKITKRGQNVTFRCDPISEHNRLYWYRQTLGQGPEFLTYFQNEAQLEKSRLLSDRFSAERPKGSFSTLEIQRTEQGDSAMYLCASSLGQGTGRTEAFFGQGTRLTVV.

J is TRBJ2-1 and V is TRBV7-3, with no clear D. The CDR3 sequence is 14 residues long. Germline CDR1 and CDR2: SGHTA and FQGTGA. V dropped 1 base and J dropped 7 bases, with 11 bases sitting between them. The CDR3 loop is CASSLSTLANEQFF. The CDR3 bases are TGTGCCAGCAGCTTAAGCACCTTGGCAAATGAGCAGTTCTTC. The full variable domain, with the rest looked up from reference TRBV7-3 and TRBJ2-1, is GAGVSQTPSNKVTEKGKYVELRCDPISGHTALYWYRQSLGQGPEFLIYFQGTGAADDSGLPNDRFFAVRPEGSVSTLKIQRTERGDSAVYLCASSLSTLANEQFFGPGTRLTVL.

This chain links TRBV25-1 with TRBJ1-2, with 8 positions matching TRBD1. Germline values: CDR1 MGHDK, CDR2 SYGVNS. The trim removed 2 bases at V and 6 bases at J, leaving 8 bases unmatched. The CDR3 contains 15 residues. The CDR3 coding sequence is TGTGCCAGCAGTGAACTACGGACAGGGCAGGATGGCTACACCTTC. As protein: CASSELRTGQDGYTF.

This clone was seen once. The V and J genes are TRBV4-3 and TRBJ1-5; D remains ambiguous. This CDR3 region has 15 residues. V was cut by 1 base and J by 4 bases, with 11 bases left in between. Germline CDR1 is LGHNA and CDR2 is YSLEER. This CDR3 is CASSQGTLANQPQHF. The CDR3 DNA is TGCGCCAGCAGCCAAGGCACATTAGCGAATCAGCCCCAGCATTTT.

This clone was seen more than once but under ten times. The chain links TRBV25-1 to TRBJ2-1; 7 bases are a match to TRBD2. There are 15 residues in the CDR3. V trimming: 0 bases; J trimming: 10 bases; junction bases outside the gene matches: 9. Germline V gene sequence: CDR1 MGHDK, CDR2 SYGVNS. CDR3 DNA sequence: TGTGCCAGCAGTGAATATCCCCCGCGGGGGAGGGAGCAGTTCTTC. This encodes CASSEYPPRGREQFF.

The J gene is TRBJ1-2, the V gene TRBV18; D is perhaps TRBD1 (5 bases). The CDR3 spans 15 residues. The V gene's germline CDR1 is KGHSH and CDR2 LQKENI. V dropped 1 base and J dropped 2 bases, with 11 bases sitting between them. CDR3 nucleotides: TGTGCCAGCTCACCACAGATACAGGAGAACTATGGCTACACCTTC. The encoded protein is CASSPQIQENYGYTF. Full variable domain (remainder filled in from reference TRBV18 and TRBJ1-2): NAGVMQNPRHLVRRRGQEARLRCSPMKGHSHVYWYRQLPEEGLKFMVYLQKENIIDESGMPKERFSAEFPKEGPSILRIQQVVRGDSAAYFCASSPQIQENYGYTFGSGTRLTVV.

The chain links TRBV29-1 to TRBJ1-6; D gene uncertain. V lost 0 bases and J 10 bases, leaving 16 bases between the germline ends. The CDR3 sequence is 15 residues long. The germline gives CDR1 SQVTM, CDR2 ANQGSEA. CDR3 sequence: CSVEDYPDYRSPLHF. CDR3 bases: TGCAGCGTTGAAGATTATCCGGACTACCGCTCACCCCTCCACTTT.

This clone has just one count. The CDR3 loop reads CASKRALAYRNEQFF. CDR3 bases: TGTGCCAGCAAGAGGGCGTTAGCGTACCGGAATGAGCAGTTCTTC. The rearrangement joins TRBV28 to TRBJ2-1; possible D gene TRBD2, 5 bases. CDR1 is MDHEN, CDR2 SYDVKM, per germline. V was shortened by 7 bases and J by 7 bases, with 20 bases between the two germline ends. This CDR3 is built from 15 residues.